This entry is about one T cell receptor (beta chain). The CDR3 is 14 residues long. With 0 bases removed from V and 6 bases from J, the gap between germline ends came to 9 bases. Germline V gene lookup returns CDR1 SGHNT and CDR2 YYREEE (reference sequence). This specimen belongs to a study of neurological immune-mediated disorders. TCRdb called the 5' RACE reads again in MiXCR, with one record for every CDR3 protein. This table holds about 58,000 distinct CDR3 sequences, under 3% found once. This TCR came from a man aged 45-60 years with multiple sclerosis. Sequenced material: PBMCs. V gene TRBV5-4 combines with J gene TRBJ2-2; D remains unclear. CDR3 loop: CASSLARPPGELFF. The CDR3, as DNA: TGTGCCAGCAGCTTGGCCCGGCCCCCCGGGGAGCTGTTTTTT. The whole variable domain, filled in from reference TRBV5-4 and TRBJ2-2, reads ETGVTQSPTHLIKTRGQQVTLRCSSQSGHNTVSWYQQALGQGPQFIFQYYREEENGRGNFPPRFSGLQFPNYSSELNVNALELDDSALYLCASSLARPPGELFFGEGSRLTVL.